This record concerns one TCR beta chain sequence. Germline and junction disagree at one end, which may indicate a read error. The method was immunoSEQ multiplex PCR; TCRdb's version includes in-frame clones alone and lacks a portion of them. Among 2 million to 2.5 million clones listed, under 97% were seen once. The entry originates in a study of shared clonotypes between healthy human individuals. Germline CDR1 MNHNY, CDR2 SVGAGI (reference sequence). The CDR3 loop spans 15 amino acids. The chain links TRBV6-6 to TRBJ2-7; D tentatively fits TRBD1 or TRBD2 (5 bases each). Material: naive CD4+ T cells sorted from blood. Subset denoted: CD45RA+ positively selected. This receptor was taken from a man between 18 and 29 years old in good health. CDR3 region: CASTYGAPLGYEQYF. As DNA, the CDR3 is TGTGCCAGCACTTACGGGGCTCCCCTCGGCTACGAGCAGTACTTC.